This T cell receptor beta chain was documented in a study of regulatory T cells in long-lasting Graves disease. Looked up from germline, CDR1 is SGDLS and CDR2 is YYNGEE. V lost 1 base and J 2 bases, leaving 10 bases between the germline ends. CDR3 size: 15 residues. Researchers made TCR beta libraries by using iRepertoire HTBI primers and running Arm-PCR on CDR3 regions. MiXCR, run by TCRdb on the multiplex PCR reads, gives a single entry per CDR3 protein. This repertoire shows about 400,000 distinct CDR3 sequences, approximately 15% found once; its top ten account for over 7%. Time point specified: newly diagnosed GD, antithyroid drugs for less than 3 months. Following extraction of RNA from PBMCs, that RNA was used to make the TCR library. These same records also appear under a second study, on T cells in Graves' hyperthyroidism and ophthalmopathy.

This TCR derives from a woman aged 40 to 50 with Graves disease. The sample was peripheral blood mononuclear cells (PBMCs), taken at new diagnosis, from a patient treated with antithyroid drugs. The chain combines TRBV9 with TRBJ1-3; possible D gene TRBD1, 5 bases. The CDR3 DNA follows: TGTGCCAGCAGCGTAACTACAGGTGCTGGAAACACCATATATTTT. It specifies CASSVTTGAGNTIYF.